This TCR beta chain was captured by sequencing in a study of blood T cell repertoires in COVID-19. Study at large: Sites across the United States, Italy and Spain contributed samples from acute and convalescent COVID-19.

The junction had 5 bases not matched to a gene; V was cut back by 6 bases and J by 6 bases. Germline lookup yields CDR1 SQVTM and CDR2 ANQGSEA. The CDR3 totals 12 residues. Authors' analysis steps: How many nucleated cells were present was estimated from reference gene primer amplification. The protocol was immunoSEQ multiplex PCR, while the TCRdb copy is restricted to in-frame clones and leaves out a portion. V, J and clone size are those of that table, while D and trimming were read from the DNA. The data show 150,000 to 200,000 clones, roughly 83% seen once. The specimen was PBMCs or T cells enriched from blood (not recorded which). This chain uses TRBV29-1 with TRBJ1-2; 9 bases map to TRBD1. The sequence was obtained from a woman aged 30 to 39 who had recovered from COVID-19. CDR3 in amino acids: CSVDRGGDGYTF. The CDR3 nucleotides read TGCAGCGTCGACAGGGGGGGAGATGGCTACACCTTC.